This record concerns one T cell receptor (beta chain) sequence. This sample was included in a study of cytomegalovirus exposure and HLA in healthy donors. The V end was cut by 0 bases, the J end by 1 base, with 9 bases between. CDR3 size: 15 residues. From germline, CDR1 is SGHDT and CDR2 YYEEEE. PCR used 60 Vbeta primers and 13 Jbeta primers. Using immunoSEQ multiplex PCR, the repertoire was profiled, and TCRdb retains in-frame clones only, with some absent. Of 90,000 to 140,000 clones listed, approximately 69% were seen once; the top ten hold 3.2%. This chain uses TRBV5-6 with TRBJ2-3; D is perhaps TRBD2 (5 bases). The sequence was collected from a man between 25 and 39 years old in good health and CMV-seronegative. Sequencing used PBMCs. Here the CDR3 reads CASSLGAGGTDTQYF. In DNA, the CDR3 is TGTGCCAGCAGCTTGGGTGCCGGGGGCACAGATACGCAGTATTTT.